The clone carrying this T cell receptor (beta chain) has only a few counts. Its antigen is still unknown. Germline CDR1 is GTSNPN and CDR2 is SVGIG (reference sequence). CDR3 length: 12 amino acids. The V end lost 3 bases, the J end lost 5 bases, and 8 bases lay between the germline ends. This sample was taken from a study of T cells in Graves' hyperthyroidism and ophthalmopathy. The study, taken as a whole, reports: Most clonotypes that expanded in the thyroid above 0.001 also showed up in blood. The model forecast ophthalmopathy, anticipating it by a median approximately 7 months before onset. Researchers report that a 13 V-J model separated ophthalmopathy from stable hyperthyroidism.

TCR beta CDR3 sequences were amplified from RNA transcripts. In the first-round RT-PCR of the TCR CDR3, the HTBI primer set was used. TCRdb passed the multiplex PCR reads through MiXCR, listing each CDR3 protein once. The sample holds fewer than 350,000 distinct CDR3 sequences, approximately 14% seen once. Material for sequencing was blood. The clonotype was recovered from a woman aged 35 to 49 with Graves' hyperthyroidism. The chain combines TRBV30 with TRBJ1-3; D is ambiguous. The chain's CDR3 is CAWRVGRNTIYF. CDR3 nucleotide sequence: TGTGCCTGGAGGGTCGGAAGAAACACCATATATTTT.